This T cell receptor beta chain was identified during a study of blood T cell repertoires in COVID-19. On the study more broadly: Samples taken during acute and convalescent COVID-19 were collected in the United States, Italy and Spain. The cDNA or gDNA used as material had been derived from T cells, B-cell-depleted T cells, or PBMCs.

Authors' analysis steps: The authors estimated nucleated cell counts from reference gene primer amplification. Only in-frame clones appear in the TCRdb table, and some are missing; sequencing was by immunoSEQ multiplex PCR. V, J and clone size are those of that table, while D and trimming were read from the DNA. The sample consists of over 30,000 clones, about 92% of them appearing once. Germline V gene sequence: CDR1 SEHNR, CDR2 FQNEAQ (reference sequence). CDR3 size: 14 residues. The V gene lost 5 bases and the J gene lost 6 bases, with 13 bases spanning the gap. The rearrangement uses TRBV7-9 and TRBJ1-4, with D possibly matching TRBD1 (6 bases). This receptor was obtained from an elderly man with acute or convalescent COVID-19. Sample: peripheral blood. CDR3 region: CASSQGLGDEKLFF. CDR3 DNA: TGTGCCAGCAGCCAGGGGTTGGGGGATGAAAAACTGTTTTTT. The full variable domain, in which reference TRBV7-9 and TRBJ1-4 provide the parts outside the CDR3, is DTGVSQNPRHKITKRGQNVTFRCDPISEHNRLYWYRQTLGQGPEFLTYFQNEAQLEKSRLLSDRFSAERPKGSFSTLEIQRTEQGDSAMYLCASSQGLGDEKLFFGSGTQLSVL.